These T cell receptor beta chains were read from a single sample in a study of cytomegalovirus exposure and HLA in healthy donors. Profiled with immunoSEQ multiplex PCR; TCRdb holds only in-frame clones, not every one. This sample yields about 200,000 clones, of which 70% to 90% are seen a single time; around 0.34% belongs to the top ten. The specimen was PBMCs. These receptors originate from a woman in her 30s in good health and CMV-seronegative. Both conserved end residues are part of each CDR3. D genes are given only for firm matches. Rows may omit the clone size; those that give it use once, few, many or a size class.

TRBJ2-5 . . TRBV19 CASSIGRGSETQYF TGTGCCAGTAGTATCGGCCGGGGGTCAGAGACCCAGTACTTC
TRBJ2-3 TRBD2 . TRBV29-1 CSVQLAGGVTDTQYF TGCAGCGTTCAACTAGCGGGAGGTGTCACAGATACGCAGTATTTT
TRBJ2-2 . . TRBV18 CASSPGTTNTGELFF TGTGCCAGCTCACCCGGGACAACGAACACCGGGGAGCTGTTTTTT
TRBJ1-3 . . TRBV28 CASSWPLSGNTIYF TGTGCCAGCAGTTGGCCCCTCTCTGGAAACACCATATATTTT
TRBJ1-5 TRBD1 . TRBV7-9 CASSAGTGNQPQHF TGTGCCAGCAGCGCGGGGACAGGGAATCAGCCCCAGCATTTT
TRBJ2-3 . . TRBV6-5 CASSYGTSYRADTQYF TGTGCCAGCAGTTACGGGACATCTTATCGGGCAGATACGCAGTATTTT
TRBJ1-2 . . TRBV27 CASSLIGDSNYGYTF TGTGCCAGCAGTTTAATCGGGGACTCGAACTATGGCTACACCTTC
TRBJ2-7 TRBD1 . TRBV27 CASSSGTGIGEQYF TGTGCCAGCAGCTCCGGGACAGGGATAGGAGAGCAGTACTTC
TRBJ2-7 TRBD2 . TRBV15 CATSRPGLAGEQYF TGTGCCACCAGCAGACCTGGACTAGCTGGAGAGCAGTACTTC
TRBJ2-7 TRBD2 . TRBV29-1 CSVGDGGTSYEQYF TGCAGCGTTGGGGACGGGGGGACCTCCTACGAGCAGTACTTC
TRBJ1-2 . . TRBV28 CASSFLGVRANYGYTF TGTGCCAGCAGTTTTTTAGGAGTAAGAGCTAACTATGGCTACACCTTC
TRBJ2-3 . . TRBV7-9 CASSLRGQQTDTQYF TGTGCCAGCAGCTTGCGGGGTCAGCAAACAGATACGCAGTATTTT
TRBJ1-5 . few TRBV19 CASSIGGKGQPQHF TGTGCCAGTAGTATAGGGGGAAAGGGGCAGCCCCAGCATTTT
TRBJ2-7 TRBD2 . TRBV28 CASSSPSGGTYEQYF TGTGCCAGCAGTTCGCCTTCGGGGGGAACCTACGAGCAGTACTTC
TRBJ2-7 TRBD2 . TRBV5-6 CASSLEGLAGTEQYF TGTGCCAGCAGCTTGGAGGGACTAGCGGGAACCGAGCAGTACTTC
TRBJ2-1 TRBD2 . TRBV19 CASSIGSGMFDEQFF TGTGCCAGTAGTATTGGTAGCGGGATGTTCGATGAGCAGTTCTTC
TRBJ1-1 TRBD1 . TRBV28 CASHRGHNTEAFF TGTGCCAGCCACAGGGGACACAACACTGAAGCTTTCTTT
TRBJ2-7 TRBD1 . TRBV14 CASMETGVWEQYF TGTGCCAGCATGGAGACAGGGGTATGGGAGCAGTACTTC
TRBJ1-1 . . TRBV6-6 CASSFTGVSNTEAFF TGTGCCAGCAGTTTCACAGGAGTCTCGAACACTGAAGCTTTCTTT
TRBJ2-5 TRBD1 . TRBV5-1 CASSIRDRQETQYF TGCGCCAGCAGCATCCGGGACAGACAAGAGACCCAGTACTTC
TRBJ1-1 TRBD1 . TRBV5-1 CASSFLQGARMTEAFF TGCGCCAGCAGCTTTTTGCAGGGGGCAAGGATGACTGAAGCTTTCTTT
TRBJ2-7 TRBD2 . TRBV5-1 CASSPGLAGVSYEQYF TGCGCCAGCAGCCCGGGACTAGCGGGGGTATCCTACGAGCAGTACTTC
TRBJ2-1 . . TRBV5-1 CASSLDWAGNEQFF TGCGCCAGCAGCTTGGATTGGGCAGGTAATGAGCAGTTCTTC
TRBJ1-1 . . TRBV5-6 CASSSEDRVNTEAFF TGTGCCAGCAGCTCCGAGGACAGAGTGAACACTGAAGCTTTCTTT
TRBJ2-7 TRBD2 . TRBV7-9 CASSSPNLAGGGEQYF TGTGCCAGCAGCTCACCAAATCTAGCGGGAGGAGGAGAGCAGTACTTC
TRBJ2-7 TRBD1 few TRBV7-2 CASSTTGNTYEQYF TGTGCCAGCAGCACGACAGGGAATACCTACGAGCAGTACTTC
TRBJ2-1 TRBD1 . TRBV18 CASSQGAEQFF TGTGCCAGCTCACAGGGGGCTGAGCAGTTCTTC
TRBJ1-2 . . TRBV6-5 CASSSPGRTDYGYTF TGTGCCAGCAGCAGCCCGGGAAGGACAGATTATGGCTACACCTTC
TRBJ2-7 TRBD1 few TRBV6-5 CASSMTGTYEQYF TGTGCCAGCAGCATGACAGGGACCTACGAGCAGTACTTC
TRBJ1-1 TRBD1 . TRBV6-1 CATQRPTGMNTEAFF TGTGCCACCCAACGACCGACAGGGATGAACACTGAAGCTTTCTTT
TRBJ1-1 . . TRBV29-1 CSVLRGGNTEAFF TGCAGCGTCCTCAGAGGGGGTAACACTGAAGCTTTCTTT
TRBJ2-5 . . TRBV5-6 CASSFVAAQETQYF TGTGCCAGCAGCTTCGTGGCGGCACAAGAGACCCAGTACTTC
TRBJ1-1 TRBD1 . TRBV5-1 CASSSAPGGGTEAFF TGCGCCAGCAGCTCCGCCCCAGGGGGAGGCACTGAAGCTTTCTTT
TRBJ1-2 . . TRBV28 CASYPGRGYGYTF TGTGCCAGCTACCCGGGCCGCGGGTATGGCTACACCTTC
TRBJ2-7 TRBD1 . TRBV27 CASSFAGGTYEQYF TGTGCCAGCAGTTTTGCAGGGGGAACCTACGAGCAGTACTTC